The next 9 T cell receptor beta chains were all read from a single sample in a study of blood T cell repertoires in COVID-19. Sequencing used immunoSEQ multiplex PCR; TCRdb keeps in-frame clones, though not all of them. The sample has about 140,000 clones; around 84% are singletons. Sequencing used peripheral blood. The receptors originated from a human donor in a cohort sampled during active COVID-19.

The chain links TRBV9 to TRBJ1-1; 8 bases agree with TRBD1. CDR3 size: 15 residues. The trim removed 0 bases at V and 4 bases at J, leaving 5 bases unmatched. The germline CDR1 and CDR2 sequences are SGDLS and YYNGEE. CDR3 in amino acids: CASSVVQGGVTEAFF. In DNA, the CDR3 is TGTGCCAGCAGCGTAGTACAGGGGGGAGTCACTGAAGCTTTCTTT.

This clone was seen a few times. The rearrangement links TRBV7-9 to TRBJ1-3; the match to TRBD1 covers 8 bases. Trimming cost V 5 bases and J 6 bases; bases outside gene matches: 9. This CDR3 has 15 residues. Germline lookup yields CDR1 SEHNR and CDR2 FQNEAQ (reference sequence). In nucleotides, the CDR3 is TGTGCCAGCAGCCCAGGGGGCCAACCTACAAACACCATATATTTT. This sequence encodes CASSPGGQPTNTIYF.

The chain has TRBV9 and TRBJ2-3, with 8 bases identical to TRBD2. The CDR3 has 15 amino acids. The V and J ends lost 0 bases and 0 bases, in that order; junction bases with no gene match: 0. Germline CDR1 SGDLS, CDR2 YYNGEE. In nucleotides, the CDR3 is TGTGCCAGCAGCGTAGGCGGGGGGAGCACAGATACGCAGTATTTT. Its translation: CASSVGGGSTDTQYF. Full variable domain (outside the CDR3, taken from reference TRBV9 and TRBJ2-3): DSGVTQTPKHLITATGQRVTLRCSPRSGDLSVYWYQQSLDQGLQFLIQYYNGEERAKGNILERFSAQQFPDLHSELNLSSLELGDSALYFCASSVGGGSTDTQYFGPGTRLTVL.

The V and J genes are TRBV5-1 and TRBJ2-3; possibly TRBD1 for D (5 bases). In germline, CDR1 is SGHRS, CDR2 YFSETQ. This CDR3 is built from 14 residues. V gave up 3 bases and J gave up 6 bases, with 14 bases separating them. CDR3 amino acids: CASSSQGQEDTQYF. The CDR3 DNA sequence: TGCGCCAGCAGCTCCCAGGGCCAGGAGGATACGCAGTATTTT.

The chain couples TRBV3-1 (or the pseudogene TRBV3-2) to TRBJ2-1; 11 positions match TRBD2. The V and J ends lost 1 base and 4 bases, in that order; junction bases with no gene match: 6. Germline V gene lookup returns CDR1 LGHDT and CDR2 YNNKEL (reference sequence). This CDR3 region has 17 residues. In nucleotides, the CDR3 is TGTGCCAGCAGCCAAGCTAGCGGGGGGCACCAATACAATGAGCAGTTCTTC. The encoded protein is CASSQASGGHQYNEQFF.

The J gene is TRBJ2-1, the V gene TRBV5-1; 10 bases match TRBD1. CDR1 is SGHRS and CDR2 is YFSETQ in the germline V gene. V dropped 0 bases and J dropped 1; count of bases not matched to a gene: 1. This CDR3 contains 16 residues. The CDR3 DNA follows: TGCGCCAGCAGCTTGGGGGGACAGGGGTCCTACAATGAGCAGTTCTTC. Its translation: CASSLGGQGSYNEQFF.

The gene calls are TRBV19 and TRBJ1-5, with 7 bases aligning to TRBD1. The germline V gene has CDR1 LNHDA and CDR2 SQIVND (reference sequence). This CDR3 contains 15 residues. J was trimmed by 5 bases and V by 3 bases; bases with no gene match: 7. CDR3 nucleotide sequence: TGTGCCAGTAGTATCCGGGACAGATTTGATCAGCCCCAGCATTTT. Translated, it gives CASSIRDRFDQPQHF.

This rearrangement joins TRBV4-1 to TRBJ2-7, with D possibly TRBD2 on 5 matching bases. The germline gives CDR1 MGHRA, CDR2 YSYEKL. The CDR3 length is 14 residues. The V gene lost 1 base and the J gene lost 1 base, with 8 bases spanning the gap. The CDR3 loop reads CASSQAEESYEQYF. CDR3 coding DNA: TGCGCCAGCAGCCAAGCGGAGGAATCCTACGAGCAGTACTTC.

This clone was found a few times. The chain links TRBV18 to TRBJ2-5; D is possibly TRBD1 (6 bases). The length of the CDR3 is 15 residues. The V gene's germline CDR1 is KGHSH and CDR2 LQKENI. The V gene lost 3 bases and the J gene lost 1 base, with 12 bases spanning the gap. The CDR3 protein is CASSPTTGSQETQYF. DNA of the CDR3: TGTGCCAGCTCACCGACAACAGGGTCCCAAGAGACCCAGTACTTC.